The 30 T cell receptor beta chains below come from one sample, sequenced in a study of T cells in Graves' hyperthyroidism and ophthalmopathy. TCR beta CDR3 sequences were amplified from RNA transcripts. Using the HTBI primer set, a first-round RT-PCR was run on the TCR CDR3. TCRdb called the multiplex PCR reads again in MiXCR, with one record for every CDR3 protein. The top ten hold around two fifths of the sample, which has 100,000 to 130,000 distinct CDR3 sequences, roughly 15% seen once. Sequencing was performed on blood. These receptors were obtained from a woman in her 50s with Graves' hyperthyroidism.

This clonotype was counted at least ten times. V usage is TRBV9 and J usage is TRBJ1-2; D is ambiguous. Germline CDR1 SGDLS, CDR2 YYNGEE. This CDR3 has 14 amino acids. V was trimmed by 0 bases and J by 2 bases, leaving 8 bases between them. Written as DNA, the CDR3 is TGTGCCAGCAGCGTAGGAACCACCAACTATGGCTACACCTTC. This sequence encodes CASSVGTTNYGYTF.

This clonotype showed up just a few times. The chain carries TRBV27 and TRBJ1-2; 8 bases fit TRBD1. The CDR3 loop spans 14 amino acids. Unmatched junction bases numbered 5, after V lost 0 bases and J lost 8 bases. Per germline, CDR1 MNHEY and CDR2 SMNVEV (reference sequence). The CDR3 DNA sequence: TGTGCCAGCAGTTTATCCCCAGGGGGCTCGGGCTACACCTTC. This gives the protein CASSLSPGGSGYTF.

At least ten counts were recorded for this clonotype. V usage is TRBV20-1 and J usage is TRBJ2-3; a weak D match, TRBD1 (5 bases). The CDR3 is 15 amino acids. The V end lost 2 bases, the J end lost 2 bases, and 14 bases lay between the germline ends. Germline lookup yields CDR1 DFQATT and CDR2 SNEGSKA (reference sequence). The CDR3 coding sequence is TGCAGTGCTAGATCAGAGACAGAGAACACAGATACGCAGTATTTT. Its protein product is CSARSETENTDTQYF.

The chain carries TRBV28 and TRBJ1-5, with 12 bases that match TRBD1. The CDR3 runs 16 residues. Germline CDR1 reads MDHEN; CDR2 reads SYDVKM. After removal of 3 bases from V and 6 bases from J, the junction contained 6 bases not matched to a gene. The CDR3 protein is CASSFSGTGGGQPQHF. Here the CDR3 DNA reads TGTGCCAGCAGTTTTTCCGGGACAGGGGGCGGTCAGCCCCAGCATTTT.

This clonotype was found many times. V usage is TRBV2 and J usage is TRBJ2-1, with D perhaps matching TRBD2 (6 bases). Germline V gives CDR1 SNHLY, CDR2 FYNNEI. The CDR3 is 13 residues long. V lost 6 bases, J lost 6 bases, and 12 bases lay in between. The CDR3: CASSYRLGNEQFF. The CDR3, as DNA: TGTGCCAGCAGCTACCGACTAGGCAATGAGCAGTTCTTC.

This clonotype was recorded at least ten times. This rearrangement joins TRBV11-2 to TRBJ2-1; 7 positions agree with TRBD2. Germline CDR1 SGHAT, CDR2 FQNNGV. Trimming removed 1 base from V and 8 bases from J; junction bases left unmatched: 5. The CDR3 spans 14 residues. CDR3 protein: CASSLVVRGDEQFF. For the CDR3, the DNA is TGTGCCAGCAGCTTAGTTGTTCGGGGGGATGAGCAGTTCTTC.

Many counts were recorded for this clonotype. This CDR3 is CSVEEGGNTLHF. For the CDR3, the DNA is TGCAGCGTTGAAGAAGGGGGGAATACCCTCCACTTT. The chain uses TRBV29-1 and TRBJ1-6; D may be TRBD1 (6 bases). V shed 0 bases and J shed 14 bases, with 11 bases lying between them. Per the germline V gene, CDR1 is SQVTM and CDR2 is ANQGSEA. The CDR3 totals 12 residues.

This clonotype was seen many times. The V call is TRBV28, the J call TRBJ2-1, with D possibly being TRBD2 (6 bases). The V and J ends lost 6 bases and 2 bases respectively, with 11 bases between them. CDR1 and CDR2 from the germline V gene are MDHEN and SYDVKM. This CDR3 is built from 14 residues. In nucleotides, the CDR3 is TGTGCCAGCAGCATTAGCGGCCCCTACAATGAGCAGTTCTTC. Translation gives CASSISGPYNEQFF.

At least ten counts were recorded for this clonotype. Here the CDR3 reads CATVSSGANVLTF. CDR3 sequence (DNA): TGTGCCACCGTTAGCTCTGGGGCCAACGTCCTGACTTTC. The V call is TRBV28, the J call TRBJ2-6, with no clear D. This CDR3 has 13 amino acids. Looked up from germline, CDR1 is MDHEN and CDR2 is SYDVKM. The V gene lost 10 bases and the J gene lost 0 bases, with 7 bases spanning the gap.

This clonotype was picked up a small number of times. With a much larger clone just one base away, this may be a read error. The chain couples TRBV2 to TRBJ2-6, with TRBD1 identical over 10 bases. This CDR3 comprises 16 residues. CDR1 is SNHLY and CDR2 is FYNNEI in the germline V gene. CDR3 sequence (DNA): TGTGCCAGCAGCCGGGACAGGGGCTCTGGGGCCAACGCCCTGACTTTC. Translating gives CASSRDRGSGANALTF.

This clonotype appeared many times. The V call is TRBV12-3 or TRBV12-4, the J call TRBJ1-5, with 9 bases fitting TRBD1. The CDR3 consists of 15 residues. The V and J ends lost 6 bases and 2 bases, in that order; junction bases with no gene match: 5. The CDR3 nucleotides read TGTGCCAGCAGCTATACAGGGGGCGGCAATCAGCCCCAGCATTTT. Its protein product is CASSYTGGGNQPQHF.

Many counts were recorded for this clonotype. The chain combines TRBV5-1 with TRBJ1-1; no clear D gene. CDR3 size: 13 residues. Trimming took 0 bases from V and 8 from J, leaving 11 bases between them. Germline V gives CDR1 SGHRS, CDR2 YFSETQ. The CDR3 nucleotides are TGCGCCAGCAGCTTGGGGCAGTTTCAGGAAGCTTTCTTT. It yields the protein CASSLGQFQEAFF. The full variable domain, rest sourced from reference TRBV5-1 and TRBJ1-1, is KAGVTQTPRYLIKTRGQQVTLSCSPISGHRSVSWYQQTPGQGLQFLFEYFSETQRNKGNFPGRFSGRQFSNSRSEMNVSTLELGDSALYLCASSLGQFQEAFFGQGTRLTVV.

The rearrangement links TRBV2 to TRBJ2-3; TRBD2 matches at 14 bases. The CDR3 sequence is 17 residues long. With 5 bases clipped from V and 4 bases from J, the junction kept 8 bases outside the gene matches. CDR1 SNHLY and CDR2 FYNNEI come from the germline V gene. CDR3 DNA sequence: TGTGCCAGCAGTACCCCGGGACTAGCGGGAGTACCAGATACGCAGTATTTT. It yields the protein CASSTPGLAGVPDTQYF.

This chain links TRBV5-6 with TRBJ2-7; D is undetermined. CDR1 is SGHDT and CDR2 is YYEEEE in the germline V gene. Trimming shortened V by 2 bases and J by 3 bases, and 15 bases separated the two germline ends. This CDR3 region has 15 residues. CDR3 region: CASSFGLPPFYEQYF. The CDR3 DNA follows: TGTGCCAGCAGCTTCGGCCTCCCGCCATTCTACGAGCAGTACTTC.

V and J are TRBV6-2 or TRBV6-3 and TRBJ2-5; D possibly corresponds to TRBD2 (5 bases). Trimming removed 2 bases from V and 7 bases from J, with 14 bases in between. Germline CDR1 reads MNHEY; CDR2 reads SVGEGT. The CDR3 is made up of 14 amino acids. CDR3 sequence (DNA): TGTGCCAGCAGTTACGCGGTCGGACTGGGGACCCAGTACTTC. This sequence encodes CASSYAVGLGTQYF.

This clonotype appeared many times. This chain uses TRBV2 with TRBJ2-1, with D hard to call. V was pared by 3 bases and J by 7 bases, with 4 bases between. Looked up from germline, CDR1 is SNHLY and CDR2 is FYNNEI. CDR3 length: 11 residues. As DNA, the CDR3 is TGTGCCAGCAGTGACTTTAATGAGCAGTTCTTC. The encoded protein is CASSDFNEQFF.

This clonotype has ten or more counts. The rearrangement joins TRBV28 to TRBJ2-1, with 11 bases lining up with TRBD2. V shed 5 bases and J 2 bases; nucleotides not matched to a gene: 8. The CDR3 consists of 17 residues. CDR1 and CDR2 from the germline V gene are MDHEN and SYDVKM. CDR3 DNA: TGTGCCAGCAGTGGGGAGCCACTAGCGGGAGCCTACAATGAGCAGTTCTTC. Amino acid sequence: CASSGEPLAGAYNEQFF.

The chain combines TRBV7-9 with TRBJ2-3; 7 bases align to TRBD2. Looked up from germline, CDR1 is SEHNR and CDR2 is FQNEAQ (reference sequence). V shed 5 bases, J shed 2 bases, and the junction held 7 bases outside the gene matches. CDR3 size: 15 residues. The CDR3 is CASSPTQRDTDTQYF. CDR3 in DNA: TGTGCCAGCAGCCCCACCCAGCGGGACACAGATACGCAGTATTTT.

There are many counts of this clonotype. The CDR3 coding sequence is TGCAGTGCTAGCGACCCACCAGGGCTAGCGGGAGTCGTGGATACGCAGTATTTT. Amino acids: CSASDPPGLAGVVDTQYF. The chain has TRBV20-1 and TRBJ2-3; 10 nucleotides agree with TRBD2. Germline V lookup: CDR1 DFQATT, CDR2 SNEGSKA (reference sequence). Unmatched junction bases numbered 18, after V lost 3 bases and J lost 6 bases. CDR3 size: 18 residues.

This clonotype has at least ten counts. The chain is built from TRBV28 and TRBJ2-7; 10 bases are shared with TRBD1. V shed 3 bases, J shed 2 bases, and the junction held 4 bases outside the gene matches. Germline V gene lookup returns CDR1 MDHEN and CDR2 SYDVKM. CDR3 length: 15 amino acids. The CDR3 coding sequence is TGTGCCAGCAGTTTTGAGGACAGGGGGGCCTACGAGCAGTACTTC. Encoded protein: CASSFEDRGAYEQYF. Full variable domain (outside the CDR3, taken from reference TRBV28 and TRBJ2-7): DVKVTQSSRYLVKRTGEKVFLECVQDMDHENMFWYRQDPGLGLRLIYFSYDVKMKEKGDIPEGYSVSREKKERFSLILESASTNQTSMYLCASSFEDRGAYEQYFGPGTRLTVT.

V and J are TRBV28 and TRBJ1-5, with 8 nucleotides matching TRBD1. The CDR3 contains 16 residues. V gave up 5 bases and J gave up 7 bases; unmatched junction bases: 13. Germline CDR1 reads MDHEN; CDR2 reads SYDVKM. In nucleotides, the CDR3 is TGTGCCAGCAGTGGACAGGGCTGGTGGGTTGGCCAGCCCCAGCATTTT. Its protein product is CASSGQGWWVGQPQHF. The whole variable domain, remainder taken from reference TRBV28 and TRBJ1-5, is DVKVTQSSRYLVKRTGEKVFLECVQDMDHENMFWYRQDPGLGLRLIYFSYDVKMKEKGDIPEGYSVSREKKERFSLILESASTNQTSMYLCASSGQGWWVGQPQHFGDGTRLSIL.

This clonotype was observed at least ten times. This CDR3 is CASSTIRGGYGYTF. DNA for the CDR3: TGTGCCAGCAGCACCATCCGCGGGGGATATGGCTACACCTTC. The chain carries TRBV28 and TRBJ1-2; maybe TRBD1 (5 bases). Trimming pared 6 bases from V and 5 bases from J, leaving 16 bases between. Germline CDR1 is MDHEN and CDR2 is SYDVKM. The CDR3 loop spans 14 amino acids.

J is TRBJ2-1 and V is TRBV5-6, with 14 bases that match TRBD2. Germline CDR1 SGHDT, CDR2 YYEEEE. The V and J ends lost 4 bases and 8 bases, in that order; junction bases with no gene match: 8. The CDR3 totals 16 residues. The CDR3 coding sequence is TGTGCCAGCAGCAGACTAGCGGGAGGGCTTTCGTATGAGCAGTTCTTC. Translated: CASSRLAGGLSYEQFF. The full variable domain, rest sourced from reference TRBV5-6 and TRBJ2-1, is DAGVTQSPTHLIKTRGQQVTLRCSPKSGHDTVSWYQQALGQGPQFIFQYYEEEERQRGNFPDRFSGHQFPNYSSELNVNALLLGDSALYLCASSRLAGGLSYEQFFGPGTRLTVL.

In its sample, this clonotype was seen many times. The chain carries TRBV20-1 and TRBJ2-3, with 9 bases lining up with TRBD2. Germline V gives CDR1 DFQATT, CDR2 SNEGSKA (reference sequence). CDR3 length: 16 residues. Trimming removed 0 bases from V and 5 bases from J; junction bases left unmatched: 9. This CDR3 is CSARDPAGGRLDTQYF. The CDR3 region has the DNA TGCAGTGCTAGAGATCCCGCGGGAGGGCGTTTAGATACGCAGTATTTT.

This clonotype has more than one count but fewer than ten. The chain recombines TRBV5-1 with TRBJ2-7, with TRBD1 matching over 8 bases. The V gene's germline CDR1 is SGHRS and CDR2 YFSETQ. The V segment lost 1 base and the J segment 5 bases; nucleotides outside the gene matches: 11. This CDR3 comprises 16 residues. CDR3 amino acids: CASSLMTGELLDEQYF. The CDR3, as DNA: TGCGCCAGCAGCTTGATGACAGGGGAGTTATTGGACGAGCAGTACTTC.

This chain links TRBV6-1 with TRBJ1-1; TRBD1 might be the D (6 bases). With 0 bases removed from V and 4 bases from J, the gap between germline ends came to 15 bases. The CDR3 totals 16 residues. CDR1 and CDR2 (germline): MNHNS, SASEGT. In nucleotides, the CDR3 is TGTGCCAGCAGTGAAGCCCCGAACAGGGCCGGCACTGAAGCTTTCTTT. This sequence encodes CASSEAPNRAGTEAFF.

This clonotype was seen many times. The chain uses TRBV11-2 and TRBJ2-1; TRBD2 is a possible D gene (6 bases). The CDR3 spans 16 residues. CDR1 is SGHAT and CDR2 is FQNNGV in the germline V gene. Trimming took 2 bases from V and 8 from J, leaving 19 bases between them. The CDR3 sequence: CASSLRGPGLPHEQFF. CDR3 nucleotides: TGTGCCAGCAGCTTAAGGGGTCCGGGACTCCCCCATGAGCAGTTCTTC.

This clonotype occurred many times. V is TRBV2 and J is TRBJ1-5; TRBD1 matches at 9 bases. This CDR3 has 18 amino acids. Trimming at V came to 5 bases and at J to 5 bases, leaving 16 bases not matched to a gene. CDR1 SNHLY and CDR2 FYNNEI come from the germline V gene. The CDR3 region is CASSLRKVPGQGHQPQHF. Written as DNA, the CDR3 is TGTGCCAGCAGTCTGCGTAAGGTACCGGGACAGGGACATCAGCCCCAGCATTTT.

This clonotype was detected only a few times. The rearrangement uses TRBV5-8 and TRBJ2-1, with 11 positions matching TRBD1. This CDR3 has 17 amino acids. Germline CDR1 reads SGHTS; CDR2 reads YDEGEE. With 4 bases clipped from V and 3 bases from J, the junction kept 9 bases outside the gene matches. CDR3 sequence reads: CASSRFGTGGFYNEQFF. CDR3 nucleotide sequence: TGTGCCAGCAGCCGCTTTGGGACAGGGGGTTTCTACAATGAGCAGTTCTTC.

The rearrangement links TRBV28 to TRBJ2-7; D remains unclear. Trimming removed 3 bases at V and 6 bases at J, with 9 bases between. CDR1 is MDHEN, CDR2 SYDVKM, per germline. The CDR3 is 12 residues long. The CDR3 reads CASSLTSSEQYF. The CDR3 DNA is TGTGCCAGCAGTTTGACCAGCTCCGAGCAGTACTTC.